These 32 T cell receptor beta chains share one sample of origin, sequenced in a study of shared clonotypes between healthy human individuals (dated by TCRdb to 2020 to 2022). Libraries came from the immunoSEQ multiplex PCR assay. TCRdb took over this immuneACCESS table, retaining in-frame rearrangements with V and J assigned. Such tables are incomplete; in checked studies, under half of the missing clones stem from an unresolved V gene, and the remainder is unexplained. In this sample the table shows 2 million to 2.5 million clones, more than 80% of which occur a single time. Of the sample, approximately 0.4% is held by the ten largest clones. Specimen: naive CD4+ T cells from PBMCs. This sample's cell subset or site label indicates: CD45RA+ positively selected. Receptors originate from a young man in good health. Some clones in this sample may be carry-over from other donors' samples.

The chain is built from TRBV7-3 and TRBJ1-2; tentatively, D is TRBD1 (6 bases). V was clipped by 4 bases and J by 8 bases, with 14 bases between them. The CDR3 loop spans 13 amino acids. Germline-derived CDR1 and CDR2 are SGHTA and FQGTGA. DNA of the CDR3: TGTGCCAGCAGCTCAACAGGGATAGACGGCTACACCTTC. Protein: CASSSTGIDGYTF. The variable domain in full, with the rest retrieved from reference TRBV7-3 and TRBJ1-2, is GAGVSQTPSNKVTEKGKYVELRCDPISGHTALYWYRQSLGQGPEFLIYFQGTGAADDSGLPNDRFFAVRPEGSVSTLKIQRTERGDSAVYLCASSSTGIDGYTFGSGTRLTVV.

The chain employs TRBV29-1 and TRBJ1-1, with a tentative D call TRBD1 (6 bases). Trimming shortened V by 4 bases and J by 3 bases, and 12 bases separated the two germline ends. The CDR3 has 13 amino acids. Germline-derived CDR1 and CDR2 are SQVTM and ANQGSEA. The CDR3, as DNA: TGCAGCGTTGTTAACAGGGCCTACACTGAAGCTTTCTTT. Protein product: CSVVNRAYTEAFF.

This clone was picked up one time. This rearrangement joins TRBV9 to TRBJ2-3; 11 nucleotides match TRBD2. After removal of 0 bases from V and 1 base from J, the junction contained 13 bases not matched to a gene. CDR1 SGDLS and CDR2 YYNGEE come from the germline V gene. The length of the CDR3 is 20 residues. The CDR3 DNA sequence: TGTGCCAGCAGCGTAGATGGTAGCGGGAGGGCCTCGGGGGGCACAGATACGCAGTATTTT. Amino acid sequence: CASSVDGSGRASGGTDTQYF.

This chain connects TRBV4-1 to TRBJ1-2, with D possibly matching TRBD1 (6 bases). Trimming removed 5 bases at V and 3 bases at J, with 19 bases between. There are 16 residues in the CDR3. In germline, CDR1 is MGHRA, CDR2 YSYEKL. CDR3 DNA: TGCGCCAGCAGCGGAGGGGGTCCAGGAAAGCACTATGGCTACACCTTC. Its protein is CASSGGGPGKHYGYTF.

This clone was picked up one time. The gene calls are TRBV5-1 and TRBJ2-7, with TRBD1 as a possible D gene (6 bases). The germline V gene has CDR1 SGHRS and CDR2 YFSETQ. V lost 4 bases to trimming and J lost 4 bases, with 18 bases between them. The CDR3 covers 15 residues. CDR3 DNA: TGCGCCAGCAGCCAAACAGGGACCGACTTTTACGAGCAGTACTTC. The encoded protein is CASSQTGTDFYEQYF.

CDR3 in DNA: TGTGCCAGCAGCCGAAAGGGGTCAGGGCAGCCCCAGCATTTT. This sequence encodes CASSRKGSGQPQHF. The rearrangement joins TRBV7-9 to TRBJ1-5, with a possible D match to TRBD1 (5 bases). Germline CDR1 reads SEHNR; CDR2 reads FQNEAQ (reference sequence). Trimming took 5 bases from V and 7 from J, leaving 15 bases between them. The length of the CDR3 is 14 residues.

The chain is built from TRBV2 and TRBJ2-1; 10 bases agree with TRBD2. This CDR3 comprises 15 residues. Germline V gene sequence: CDR1 SNHLY, CDR2 FYNNEI. Germline trimming cut 4 bases from V and 7 bases from J; bases unmatched to any gene: 7. The CDR3 DNA reads TGTGCCAGCAGTGGGGCTAGCGGGAGAGGGAATGAGCAGTTCTTC. It translates to CASSGASGRGNEQFF.

As for this clone: The same CDR3 is also encoded by other DNA sequences in this sample. This sequence joins TRBV7-2 and TRBJ1-1; 9 positions match TRBD1. Losses at the gene ends were 5 bases for V and 4 bases for J; bases not matched to a gene: 5. Germline CDR1 is SGHTA and CDR2 is FQGNSA. CDR3 length equals 14 residues. The CDR3 here is CASSLGQGSTEAFF. CDR3 DNA sequence: TGTGCCAGCAGCCTCGGACAGGGGTCCACTGAAGCTTTCTTT.

The rearrangement uses TRBV7-6 and TRBJ2-7; 10 bases are a match to TRBD2. Germline V gene sequence: CDR1 SGHVS, CDR2 FNYEAQ. The CDR3 spans 13 residues. The V gene end was trimmed by 5 bases and the J gene end by 6 bases; junction bases not matched to a gene: 4. The CDR3 DNA sequence: TGTGCCAGCAGCCAAGCGGGGGGGCTCGAGCAGTACTTC. Translated: CASSQAGGLEQYF.

The chain is built from TRBV11-2 and TRBJ2-7; D is uncertain. The CDR3 runs 13 residues. V was pared by 4 bases and J by 5 bases, with 12 bases between. The germline CDR1 and CDR2 sequences are SGHAT and FQNNGV. This chain's CDR3 is CASSSLRMNEQYF. The CDR3 bases are TGTGCCAGCAGCTCCCTCCGAATGAACGAGCAGTACTTC. The whole variable domain, filled in from reference TRBV11-2 and TRBJ2-7, reads EAGVAQSPRYKIIEKRQSVAFWCNPISGHATLYWYQQILGQGPKLLIQFQNNGVVDDSQLPKDRFSAERLKGVDSTLKIQPAKLEDSAVYLCASSSLRMNEQYFGPGTRLTVT.

The rearrangement joins TRBV6-5 to TRBJ1-4, with D possibly being TRBD1 (5 bases). Germline loops: CDR1 MNHEY, CDR2 SVGAGI. CDR3 length: 13 amino acids. Trimming took 11 bases from V and 8 from J, leaving 18 bases between them. The CDR3 here is CASGGVVGEKLFF. The CDR3 DNA reads as TGTGCCTCCGGGGGGGTAGTAGGAGAAAAACTGTTTTTT.

Details on this clone: Other nucleotide sequences in the sample specify the same CDR3. The gene calls are TRBV6-1 and TRBJ2-3, with D unclear. CDR3 length equals 14 residues. Per the germline V gene, CDR1 is MNHNS and CDR2 is SASEGT. V shed 1 base and J shed 2 bases, with 7 bases lying between them. CDR3 DNA sequence: TGTGCCAGCAGTGAAGGACCATACACAGATACGCAGTATTTT. Protein product: CASSEGPYTDTQYF.

This clone turned up a few times. The V call is TRBV19, the J call TRBJ1-5; 8 bases match TRBD1. The CDR3 extends over 13 amino acids. Per the germline V gene, CDR1 is LNHDA and CDR2 is SQIVND (reference sequence). J was trimmed by 5 bases and V by 7 bases; bases with no gene match: 4. The CDR3 DNA is TGTGCCAGTATAGGCAGGGGGCATCAGCCCCAGCATTTT. Translated: CASIGRGHQPQHF.

The chain links TRBV4-1 to TRBJ2-2; D perhaps matches TRBD1 (7 bases). Germline V gives CDR1 MGHRA, CDR2 YSYEKL. The V end lost 3 bases, the J end lost 4 bases, and 15 bases lay between the germline ends. The CDR3 runs to 16 residues. CDR3 DNA: TGCGCCAGCAGCCATGGCCCAGGGGGGCTCACCGGGGAGCTGTTTTTT. Residues: CASSHGPGGLTGELFF.

V and J are TRBV30 and TRBJ1-4; 7 positions agree with TRBD1. V was clipped by 3 bases and J by 4 bases; unmatched bases: 14. This CDR3 region has 17 residues. Germline CDR1 reads GTSNPN; CDR2 reads SVGIG (reference sequence). The CDR3 is CAWRPPRGRGFNEKLFF. CDR3 sequence (DNA): TGTGCCTGGAGGCCGCCTAGGGGGCGTGGATTTAATGAAAAACTGTTTTTT. The entire variable domain, with the rest obtained from reference TRBV30 and TRBJ1-4, is as follows: SQTIHQWPATLVQPVGSPLSLECTVEGTSNPNLYWYRQAAGRGLQLLFYSVGIGQISSEVPQNLSASRPQDRQFILSSKKLLLSDSGFYLCAWRPPRGRGFNEKLFFGSGTQLSVL.

With regard to this clone: This CDR3 is also generated by other DNA sequences in the sample. The rearrangement uses TRBV6-1 and TRBJ2-7; TRBD1 might be the D (5 bases). Germline V gives CDR1 MNHNS, CDR2 SASEGT. The V and J ends lost 5 bases and 2 bases respectively, with 7 bases between them. This CDR3 has 12 residues. CDR3 in amino acids: CASSTTAYEQYF. The CDR3 DNA is TGTGCCAGCAGTACGACAGCCTACGAGCAGTACTTC.

The chain couples TRBV7-9 to TRBJ2-3, with 7 bases matching TRBD2. The V gene's germline CDR1 is SEHNR and CDR2 FQNEAQ (reference sequence). V was pared by 8 bases and J by 4 bases, with 6 bases of the junction left unmatched. This CDR3 comprises 13 residues. The CDR3 region is CASGGSGADTQYF. The CDR3 DNA sequence: TGTGCCAGCGGCGGGAGTGGTGCAGATACGCAGTATTTT. The whole variable domain, filled in from reference TRBV7-9 and TRBJ2-3, reads DTGVSQNPRHKITKRGQNVTFRCDPISEHNRLYWYRQTLGQGPEFLTYFQNEAQLEKSRLLSDRFSAERPKGSFSTLEIQRTEQGDSAMYLCASGGSGADTQYFGPGTRLTVL.

As for this clone: Distinct nucleotide sequences in the sample also encode this CDR3. The J gene is TRBJ2-5, the V gene TRBV5-1; 9 bases are a match to TRBD2. In germline, CDR1 is SGHRS, CDR2 YFSETQ. The CDR3 totals 14 residues. The ends lost 2 bases at V and 5 bases at J; junction bases unmatched: 4. The CDR3 region has the DNA TGCGCCAGCAGCTTAGGGACTAGCCGTGAGACCCAGTACTTC. Amino acid sequence: CASSLGTSRETQYF.

The chain carries TRBV6-8 and TRBJ2-5; D remains ambiguous. CDR1 is MNHGY and CDR2 is SAAAGT in the germline V gene. V was shortened by 8 bases and J by 5 bases, with 24 bases between the two germline ends. The CDR3 contains 16 residues. The CDR3 coding sequence is TGTGCCAGCGCGGCGGTGACATTCTTCCCTGGGGAGACCCAGTACTTC. This gives the protein CASAAVTFFPGETQYF.

The chain links TRBV4-1 to TRBJ1-2; D is possibly TRBD1 (5 bases). Germline lookup yields CDR1 MGHRA and CDR2 YSYEKL. V was shortened by 0 bases and J by 6 bases, with 11 bases between the two germline ends. This CDR3 has 14 residues. Here the CDR3 DNA reads TGCGCCAGCAGCCAAGAGGGGCGGACCGATGGCTACACCTTC. Its translation is CASSQEGRTDGYTF.

This chain connects TRBV5-1 to TRBJ2-1; possible D gene TRBD2, 6 bases. Trimming took 4 bases from V and 0 from J, leaving 14 bases between them. Germline V gives CDR1 SGHRS, CDR2 YFSETQ. The CDR3 has 16 amino acids. CDR3 nucleotides: TGCGCCAGCAGCCAGGAGGGAGTTCCCTCCTACAATGAGCAGTTCTTC. Protein sequence: CASSQEGVPSYNEQFF.

This clone was seen just once. The V gene is TRBV25-1, the J gene TRBJ1-4; D is perhaps TRBD1 (6 bases). Trimming cost V 1 base and J 5 bases, with 11 bases left between them. The CDR3 spans 15 residues. CDR1 is MGHDK and CDR2 is SYGVNS in the germline V gene. CDR3 residues: CASSESGALNEKLFF. In DNA form, the CDR3 reads TGTGCCAGCAGTGAATCGGGGGCGCTGAATGAAAAACTGTTTTTT.

The chain couples TRBV7-8 to TRBJ2-5; D gene unclear. The CDR3 is made up of 15 amino acids. Germline V gene lookup returns CDR1 SGHVS and CDR2 FQNEAQ. Trimming removed 1 base at V and 1 base at J, with 10 bases between. CDR3 residues: CASSLGRTLQETQYF. The CDR3, as DNA: TGTGCCAGCAGCTTAGGCAGAACCCTCCAAGAGACCCAGTACTTC.

J is TRBJ2-5 and V is TRBV28, with D perhaps TRBD1 or TRBD2 (5 bases each). The closer fit of TRBJ2-7 to the DNA end suggests the J call may be wrong. This CDR3 has 14 amino acids. Germline CDR1 reads MDHEN; CDR2 reads SYDVKM. CDR3 in DNA: TGTGCCAGCAGGCCCGGGACCCCTGCCTACGAGCAGTACTTC. It codes for CASRPGTPAYEQYF.

V and J are TRBV6-5 and TRBJ2-1; 9 nucleotides align to TRBD2. The CDR3 length is 16 residues. Germline CDR1 MNHEY, CDR2 SVGAGI. The J segment lost 7 bases and the V segment lost 4 bases, leaving 11 bases of the junction unmatched. The CDR3 nucleotides are TGTGCCAGCAGTTTTCGTCCAGCGGGAGGTGGGAATGAGCAGTTCTTC. This codes for CASSFRPAGGGNEQFF.

The chain recombines TRBV7-3 with TRBJ2-3; 9 bases agree with TRBD2. Germline assignment: CDR1 SGHTA and CDR2 FQGTGA. V lost 5 bases to trimming and J lost 7 bases; unmatched junction nucleotides: 10. This CDR3 is built from 15 residues. The chain's CDR3 is CASSLLAGVLNTQYF. The DNA for the CDR3 is TGTGCCAGCAGCCTGTTAGCGGGAGTATTGAATACGCAGTATTTT.

The chain combines TRBV6-1 with TRBJ1-5; 7 nucleotides agree with TRBD1. This CDR3 is 14 amino acids long. With 6 bases clipped from V and 1 base from J, the junction kept 3 bases outside the gene matches. The V gene's germline CDR1 is MNHNS and CDR2 SASEGT. The CDR3 sequence is CASSDRESNQPQHF. The CDR3 DNA follows: TGTGCCAGCAGCGACAGGGAAAGCAATCAGCCCCAGCATTTT.

The chain combines TRBV18 with TRBJ2-5; D is ambiguous. CDR1 and CDR2 from the germline V gene are KGHSH and LQKENI. The ends were cut back, 3 bases at V and 2 bases at J, with 10 bases in the middle. The CDR3 loop spans 14 amino acids. The CDR3 coding sequence is TGTGCCAGCTCACCTAATCATGGGCAAGAGACCCAGTACTTC. Its protein product is CASSPNHGQETQYF.

In its sample, this clone was seen once. This same CDR3 is encoded by further DNA sequences in the sample. The V gene is TRBV5-5, the J gene TRBJ1-5; D is unclear. The CDR3 sequence is 13 residues long. Germline V gives CDR1 SGHKS, CDR2 YYEKEE (reference sequence). The V gene lost 1 base and the J gene lost 4 bases, with 6 bases spanning the gap. Here the CDR3 DNA reads TGTGCCAGCAGCTTGACGGGTAATCAGCCCCAGCATTTT. Protein sequence: CASSLTGNQPQHF.

The V gene is TRBV5-4, the J gene TRBJ2-3; TRBD2 might be the D (6 bases). Germline CDR1 reads SGHNT; CDR2 reads YYREEE (reference sequence). This CDR3 is 17 amino acids long. The V gene lost 0 bases and the J gene lost 5 bases, with 19 bases spanning the gap. This CDR3 is CASSLGGGAVVGDTQYF. The CDR3 nucleotides are TGTGCCAGCAGCTTGGGTGGAGGGGCGGTGGTTGGAGATACGCAGTATTTT.

This clone has a single count. The rearrangement links TRBV6-4 to TRBJ2-5; TRBD2 might be the D (6 bases). This CDR3 comprises 12 residues. Trimming removed 0 bases from V and 11 bases from J, with 10 bases in between. The germline V gene has CDR1 MRHNA and CDR2 SNTAGT. In DNA form, the CDR3 reads TGTGCCAGCAGTGACTCGGGCGGGAAGCAGTACTTC. Amino acids: CASSDSGGKQYF.

The gene calls are TRBV7-2 and TRBJ2-2, with 12 bases that match TRBD2. The CDR3 consists of 16 residues. The junction had 5 bases not matched to a gene; V was cut back by 5 bases and J by 4 bases. Germline CDR1 is SGHTA and CDR2 is FQGNSA. CDR3 sequence (DNA): TGTGCCAGCAGCCGACTAGCGGGAGTCGCCACCGGGGAGCTGTTTTTT. Encoded protein: CASSRLAGVATGELFF.